This TCR beta chain was profiled in a study of response to subunit inactivated influenza vaccine. The CDR3 has 16 amino acids. Germline values: CDR1 KGHSH, CDR2 LQKENI. With V trimmed by 3 bases and J by 2 bases, 5 bases remained unmatched. Regarding the study as a whole: After each seasonal influenza vaccination, few new T cells are recruited, the authors suggested.

TCRdb ran MiXCR on the RT-PCR reads and lists one entry per CDR3 protein. The data show some 180,000 distinct CDR3 sequences, with approximately 8.7% seen just once and approximately 10% held by the top ten. As regards this clonotype: What it binds is unknown.

The clonotype was recovered from a man aged 50-60 years who received an inactivated influenza vaccine. V usage is TRBV18 and J usage is TRBJ2-3, with TRBD1 matching 10 bases. The material sequenced was non-naive T cells sorted from PBMCs, taken on the day of vaccination. CDR3 amino acids: CASSPQGQGFTDTQYF. CDR3 sequence (DNA): TGTGCCAGCTCACCCCAGGGACAGGGGTTCACAGATACGCAGTATTTT. Drawing the rest from reference TRBV18 and TRBJ2-3, the complete variable domain is NAGVMQNPRHLVRRRGQEARLRCSPMKGHSHVYWYRQLPEEGLKFMVYLQKENIIDESGMPKERFSAEFPKEGPSILRIQQVVRGDSAAYFCASSPQGQGFTDTQYFGPGTRLTVL.